One T cell receptor beta chain is described in this entry. No antigen is known for it. Described time point: newly diagnosed, previously untreated cHL patient sample. It was by magnetic negative selection that CD4+ T cells were purified from thawed PBMCs. PBMCs from patients with newly diagnosed, untreated classical Hodgkin lymphoma served as a comparison group for the relapsed/refractory trial patients. These data originate in a study of PD-1 blockade in classical Hodgkin lymphoma. Whole-study results and caveats: Nothing has yet pinned down what causes the repertoire differences, possibly disease activity or prior therapy.

Libraries were prepared by immunoSEQ multiplex PCR; TCRdb keeps only in-frame clonotypes and omits some of them. The data show some 35,000 clones, around 89% seen once. In germline, CDR1 is MNHNY, CDR2 SVGAGI (reference sequence). This CDR3 has 15 residues. V lost 2 bases to trimming and J lost 4 bases, with 9 bases between them. This receptor was identified in a human donor with classical Hodgkin lymphoma. The chain links TRBV6-6 to TRBJ1-6; TRBD1 might be the D (5 bases). What was sequenced was CD4+ T cells from blood. The CDR3 nucleotides are TGTGCCAGCAGTTACGCAGGGAATTATAATTCACCCCTCCACTTT. This translates into CASSYAGNYNSPLHF.